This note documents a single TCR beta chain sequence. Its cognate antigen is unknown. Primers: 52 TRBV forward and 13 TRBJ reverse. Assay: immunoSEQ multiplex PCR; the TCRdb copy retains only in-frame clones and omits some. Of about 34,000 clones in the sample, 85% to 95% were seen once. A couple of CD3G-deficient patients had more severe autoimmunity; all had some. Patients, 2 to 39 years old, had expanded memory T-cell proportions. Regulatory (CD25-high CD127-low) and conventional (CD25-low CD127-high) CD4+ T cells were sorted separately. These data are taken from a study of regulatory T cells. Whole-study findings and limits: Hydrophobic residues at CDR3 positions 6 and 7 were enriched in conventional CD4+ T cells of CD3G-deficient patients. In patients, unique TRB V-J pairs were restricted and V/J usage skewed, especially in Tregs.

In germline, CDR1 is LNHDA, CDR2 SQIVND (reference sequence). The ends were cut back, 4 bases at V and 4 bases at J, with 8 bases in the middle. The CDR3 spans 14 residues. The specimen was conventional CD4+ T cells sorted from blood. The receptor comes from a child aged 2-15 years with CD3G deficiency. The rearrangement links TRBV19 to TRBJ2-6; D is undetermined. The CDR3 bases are TGTGCCAGTAGTAGGGGATTCGGGGCCAACGTCCTGACTTTC. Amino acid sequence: CASSRGFGANVLTF. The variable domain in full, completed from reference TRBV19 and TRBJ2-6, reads DGGITQSPKYLFRKEGQNVTLSCEQNLNHDAMYWYRQDPGQGLRLIYYSQIVNDFQKGDIAEGYSVSREKKESFPLTVTSAQKNPTAFYLCASSRGFGANVLTFGAGSRLTVL.